This TCR beta chain was documented in a study of beta chain features in type 1 diabetes. Every bit of the isolated RNA underwent reverse transcription, so sequencing read expressed TCRB transcripts. Average reads for naive, central memory and regulatory T cell samples were around 4 million. Produced via immunoSEQ multiplex PCR; TCRdb's table is partial and in-frame only. The table records under 500,000 clones, about 29% of them present only once. A single heparinised blood sample, averaging approximately 0.12 L, was obtained per donor. General study findings and limits: In all four CD4+ subsets, TCRB CDR3 length was significantly, moderately reduced in type 1 diabetes. Researchers reported that naive, central memory and Treg TCRB repertoires appeared more similar in patients than in healthy donors.

With respect to this clone: Its specificity is not known.

Sequences were obtained from naive CD4+ T cells from blood. This TCR came from a man aged 18 to 29 in good health.

The CDR3 coding sequence is TGTGCCAGCAGCTCACAGGGATCAGGCGGCTACACCTTC. This sequence encodes CASSSQGSGGYTF. V and J are TRBV7-2 and TRBJ1-2; D might be TRBD1 (6 bases). CDR1 SGHTA and CDR2 FQGNSA come from the germline V gene. Trimming took off 4 bases at V and 8 bases at J, with 14 bases between the two ends. CDR3 length: 13 amino acids.